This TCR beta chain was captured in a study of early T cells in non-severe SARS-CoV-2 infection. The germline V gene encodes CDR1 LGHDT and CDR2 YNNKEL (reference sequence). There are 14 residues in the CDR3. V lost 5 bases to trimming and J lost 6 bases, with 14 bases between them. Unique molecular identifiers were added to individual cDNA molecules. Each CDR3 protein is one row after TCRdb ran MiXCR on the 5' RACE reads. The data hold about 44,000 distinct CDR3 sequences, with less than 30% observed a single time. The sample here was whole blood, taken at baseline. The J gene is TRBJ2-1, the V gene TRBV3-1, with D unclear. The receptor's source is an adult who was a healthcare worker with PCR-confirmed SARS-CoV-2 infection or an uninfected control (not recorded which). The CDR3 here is CASSFLAKSNEQFF. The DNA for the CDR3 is TGTGCCAGCAGCTTCCTCGCCAAGTCCAATGAGCAGTTCTTC.